The clone carrying this T cell receptor (beta chain) was detected ten times or more. Antigen unknown. This CDR3 region has 15 residues. Germline values: CDR1 SNHLY, CDR2 FYNNEI. Losses at the gene ends were 6 bases for V and 6 bases for J; bases not matched to a gene: 9. The data are from a study of T cells in Graves' hyperthyroidism and ophthalmopathy. Points from the study as a whole: Prediction of ophthalmopathy progression came a median roughly 7.1 months pre-onset.

RNA transcripts provided the source from which TCR beta CDR3 regions were amplified. With the HTBI primer set, the TCR CDR3 went through a first round of RT-PCR. One entry per CDR3 protein, called by TCRdb with MiXCR from the multiplex PCR reads. The table lists about 35,000 distinct CDR3 sequences, roughly 52% of them singletons, with 5.5% to 7.5% in the top ten. This TCR came from a woman aged 45-65 years with Graves' hyperthyroidism that later progressed to Graves' ophthalmopathy. V is TRBV2 and J is TRBJ2-2; TRBD1 matches 8 bases. Sequenced input: blood. CDR3 in amino acids: CASRTGQVVPGELFF. The CDR3 DNA is TGTGCCAGCAGAACGGGACAGGTAGTGCCCGGGGAGCTGTTTTTT.